The next 28 T cell receptor beta chains were all read from a single sample in a study of blood T cell repertoires in COVID-19. This table comes from immunoSEQ multiplex PCR, and its TCRdb copy is limited to in-frame clones, with some not included. Of about 40,000 clones listed, around 90% are singletons. The sample comprised peripheral blood. Receptors originate from a man between 65 and 79 years old with acute or convalescent COVID-19.

The V gene is TRBV5-8, the J gene TRBJ1-3; D possibly corresponds to TRBD1 (5 bases). The ends were cut back, 2 bases at V and 4 bases at J, with 13 bases in the middle. The CDR3 is made up of 15 amino acids. CDR1 SGHTS and CDR2 YDEGEE come from the germline V gene. CDR3 protein: CASSLRTTLGNTIYF. Here the CDR3 DNA reads TGTGCCAGCAGCTTAAGGACAACCCTGGGAAACACCATATATTTT.

The genes are TRBV19 and TRBJ2-1; 9 bases are a match to TRBD1. The CDR3 spans 16 residues. The germline V gene has CDR1 LNHDA and CDR2 SQIVND (reference sequence). The junction had 5 bases not matched to a gene; V was cut back by 1 base and J by 4 bases. The CDR3 region is CASSIGDRVLYNEQFF. CDR3 nucleotides: TGTGCCAGTAGTATAGGGGACAGGGTCTTATACAATGAGCAGTTCTTC.

V gene TRBV6-1 combines with J gene TRBJ2-3, with 8 positions matching TRBD2. Germline CDR1 reads MNHNS; CDR2 reads SASEGT. The CDR3 consists of 18 residues. J lost 7 bases, V lost 2 bases, and 17 bases had no gene match. This CDR3 reads CASSERYWAAGGSNTQYF. In DNA, the CDR3 is TGTGCCAGCAGTGAACGGTATTGGGCGGCGGGAGGATCGAATACGCAGTATTTT.

V gene TRBV7-8 combines with J gene TRBJ2-2; TRBD2 is a possible D gene (6 bases). The CDR3 runs to 17 residues. Germline CDR1 and CDR2: SGHVS and FQNEAQ. V lost 5 bases and J 5 bases, leaving 21 bases between the germline ends. This chain's CDR3 is CASSHQARSGGTGELFF. The CDR3 coding sequence is TGTGCCAGCAGCCATCAAGCTCGATCCGGAGGGACCGGGGAGCTGTTTTTT.

The chain links TRBV19 to TRBJ1-5; D remains ambiguous. Trimming cost V 3 bases and J 0 bases, with 6 bases left between them. This CDR3 region has 14 residues. Germline CDR1 is LNHDA and CDR2 is SQIVND (reference sequence). CDR3 sequence: CASSIRHSNQPQHF. CDR3 in DNA: TGTGCCAGTAGTATCCGACATAGCAATCAGCCCCAGCATTTT.

The chain is built from TRBV7-9 and TRBJ2-5, with 7 nucleotides matching TRBD2. Per the germline V gene, CDR1 is SEHNR and CDR2 is FQNEAQ (reference sequence). The CDR3 has 15 amino acids. Trimming cost V 4 bases and J 5 bases; bases outside gene matches: 10. The CDR3 sequence: CASSSGGSGWETQYF. DNA for the CDR3: TGTGCCAGCAGCTCGGGCGGGAGTGGATGGGAGACCCAGTACTTC.

The V and J genes are TRBV28 and TRBJ2-5, with 8 bases identical to TRBD1. From germline, CDR1 is MDHEN and CDR2 SYDVKM. Losses at the gene ends were 6 bases for V and 3 bases for J; bases not matched to a gene: 6. CDR3 length: 14 amino acids. The CDR3 here is CASSPGGREETQYF. CDR3 sequence (DNA): TGTGCCAGCAGCCCAGGGGGCCGGGAAGAGACCCAGTACTTC.

V and J are TRBV27 and TRBJ2-1; D perhaps matches TRBD2 (6 bases). Trimming took off 2 bases at V and 5 bases at J, with 19 bases between the two ends. The CDR3 contains 17 residues. Germline lookup yields CDR1 MNHEY and CDR2 SMNVEV (reference sequence). The CDR3 DNA reads TGTGCCAGCAGTTTAGGGCCGTGGAGACTAGAAGACAATGAGCAGTTCTTC. It encodes CASSLGPWRLEDNEQFF.

This chain connects TRBV3-1 (or the pseudogene TRBV3-2) to TRBJ2-3; possible D gene TRBD2, 6 bases. The CDR3 sequence is 12 residues long. From germline, CDR1 is LGHDT and CDR2 YNNKEL (reference sequence). V shed 7 bases and J shed 6 bases, with 11 bases lying between them. CDR3 coding DNA: TGTGCCAGCACCCACCGGGGGGATACGCAGTATTTT. Translation gives CASTHRGDTQYF.

This clone was found a few times. The chain employs TRBV29-1 and TRBJ1-1, with TRBD1 matching over 7 bases. CDR3 length: 11 amino acids. J lost 6 bases, V lost 7 bases, and 5 bases had no gene match. The germline gives CDR1 SQVTM, CDR2 ANQGSEA. The CDR3 coding sequence is TGCAGCGGCATTCAGGGGGCTGAAGCTTTCTTT. Encoded protein: CSGIQGAEAFF.

This clone has only a few counts. The chain recombines TRBV9 with TRBJ1-1, with 8 bases identical to TRBD1. The length of the CDR3 is 16 residues. Looked up from germline, CDR1 is SGDLS and CDR2 is YYNGEE. V shed 0 bases and J 0 bases; nucleotides not matched to a gene: 4. The CDR3 nucleotides are TGTGCCAGCAGCGTAGACGCAGGGGGCTTGAACACTGAAGCTTTCTTT. Its protein is CASSVDAGGLNTEAFF.

V and J are TRBV3-1 (or the pseudogene TRBV3-2) and TRBJ2-3, with D possibly TRBD2 on 5 matching bases. Germline V gene lookup returns CDR1 LGHDT and CDR2 YNNKEL (reference sequence). The CDR3 is 13 amino acids. Trimming took off 0 bases at V and 6 bases at J, with 7 bases between the two ends. This CDR3 is CASSQDRGDTQYF. CDR3 sequence (DNA): TGTGCCAGCAGCCAAGATCGGGGTGATACGCAGTATTTT.

The rearrangement joins TRBV29-1 to TRBJ2-6; 7 bases are shared with TRBD1. This CDR3 is 14 amino acids long. Germline-derived CDR1 and CDR2 are SQVTM and ANQGSEA. V dropped 6 bases and J dropped 2; count of bases not matched to a gene: 4. The CDR3 sequence: CSVSGTAGANVLTF. The CDR3 DNA sequence: TGCAGCGTGTCCGGGACAGCTGGGGCCAACGTCCTGACTTTC.

V gene TRBV6-6 combines with J gene TRBJ1-1; 7 bases align to TRBD1. The ends lost 5 bases at V and 4 bases at J; junction bases unmatched: 16. This CDR3 contains 17 residues. CDR1 is MNHNY, CDR2 SVGAGI, per germline (reference sequence). The CDR3 here is CASSLDPDRVVSTEAFF. As DNA, the CDR3 is TGTGCCAGCAGTCTAGACCCCGACAGGGTTGTGAGCACTGAAGCTTTCTTT.

This clone was detected only once. V gene TRBV10-1 combines with J gene TRBJ2-1; D is uncertain. Germline lookup yields CDR1 WNHNN and CDR2 SYGVQD (reference sequence). The CDR3 sequence is 15 residues long. V was clipped by 4 bases and J by 2 bases, with 12 bases between them. DNA for the CDR3: TGCGCCAGCAGTGTTGCGCTACCCGCCTACAATGAGCAGTTCTTC. It encodes CASSVALPAYNEQFF.

This clone was recorded only once. The rearrangement links TRBV6-6 to TRBJ1-4; D is undetermined. CDR3 length: 14 residues. V lost 5 bases, J lost 6 bases, and 13 bases lay in between. CDR1 is MNHNY and CDR2 is SVGAGI in the germline V gene (reference sequence). The CDR3 nucleotides read TGTGCCAGCAGTCTAAGGCTAGCGTATGAAAAACTGTTTTTT. This gives the protein CASSLRLAYEKLFF.

V and J are TRBV7-2 and TRBJ1-2, with D maybe TRBD1 (5 bases). The CDR3 covers 13 residues. V lost 5 bases and J 3 bases, leaving 10 bases between the germline ends. Germline V CDR1 and CDR2: SGHTA, FQGNSA. CDR3: CASSPPRDYGYTF. The CDR3 DNA is TGTGCCAGCAGCCCCCCCAGGGACTATGGCTACACCTTC.

The J gene is TRBJ1-1, the V gene TRBV20-1, with TRBD1 as a possible D gene (6 bases). Trimming shortened V by 5 bases and J by 5 bases, and 9 bases separated the two germline ends. In germline, CDR1 is DFQATT, CDR2 SNEGSKA (reference sequence). CDR3 length: 11 residues. The CDR3 loop is CSAFTGTEAFF. The CDR3, as DNA: TGCAGTGCTTTCACAGGGACTGAAGCTTTCTTT.

This sequence joins TRBV9 and TRBJ1-1, with a possible D match to TRBD1 (6 bases). Trimming removed 4 bases at V and 4 bases at J, with 17 bases between. The V gene's germline CDR1 is SGDLS and CDR2 YYNGEE. The CDR3 runs to 15 residues. The CDR3 DNA follows: TGTGCCAGCAGCTTTAGTCAGGGGCCCGGCACTGAAGCTTTCTTT. This sequence encodes CASSFSQGPGTEAFF. Using reference TRBV9 and TRBJ1-1 for the parts outside the CDR3, the full variable domain is DSGVTQTPKHLITATGQRVTLRCSPRSGDLSVYWYQQSLDQGLQFLIQYYNGEERAKGNILERFSAQQFPDLHSELNLSSLELGDSALYFCASSFSQGPGTEAFFGQGTRLTVV.

The chain combines TRBV18 with TRBJ2-3; maybe TRBD2 (6 bases). This CDR3 region has 15 residues. Germline CDR1 reads KGHSH; CDR2 reads LQKENI. V was clipped by 3 bases and J by 3 bases, with 13 bases between them. The CDR3 loop reads CASSPSARGTDTQYF. DNA for the CDR3: TGTGCCAGCTCACCTTCGGCACGGGGGACAGATACGCAGTATTTT. The full variable domain, rest sourced from reference TRBV18 and TRBJ2-3, is NAGVMQNPRHLVRRRGQEARLRCSPMKGHSHVYWYRQLPEEGLKFMVYLQKENIIDESGMPKERFSAEFPKEGPSILRIQQVVRGDSAAYFCASSPSARGTDTQYFGPGTRLTVL.

The V gene is TRBV4-3, the J gene TRBJ1-4; D is unclear. With 0 bases removed from V and 7 bases from J, the gap between germline ends came to 18 bases. Germline V gives CDR1 LGHNA, CDR2 YSLEER. This CDR3 has 17 amino acids. In DNA form, the CDR3 reads TGCGCCAGCAGCCAAGATCTTGGAACAGCTCTCTCTGAAAAACTGTTTTTT. Protein product: CASSQDLGTALSEKLFF.

J is TRBJ2-5 and V is TRBV13; TRBD1 is a possible D gene (8 bases). V dropped 4 bases and J dropped 2 bases, with 14 bases sitting between them. Germline V gene lookup returns CDR1 PRHDT and CDR2 FYEKMQ (reference sequence). The CDR3 spans 15 residues. Here the CDR3 reads CASSSRGTGQETQYF. The CDR3 DNA follows: TGTGCCAGCAGCTCGCGGGGGACAGGTCAAGAGACCCAGTACTTC.

A few counts support this clone. This chain joins TRBV12-5 and TRBJ2-3; 9 nucleotides agree with TRBD2. Per the germline V gene, CDR1 is LGHNT and CDR2 is FRNRAP. With 1 base clipped from V and 3 bases from J, the junction kept 20 bases outside the gene matches. This CDR3 comprises 21 residues. The CDR3 sequence: CASGLELGRGLALRQTDTQYF. CDR3 nucleotides: TGTGCTAGTGGTTTGGAGTTAGGGCGGGGACTAGCCCTCCGCCAGACAGATACGCAGTATTTT.

The rearrangement links TRBV7-2 to TRBJ1-1; no clear D gene. With 1 base removed from V and 3 bases from J, the gap between germline ends came to 9 bases. CDR1 and CDR2 (germline): SGHTA, FQGNSA. The length of the CDR3 is 14 residues. CDR3 coding DNA: TGTGCCAGCAGCTTAGTTCGGTTTGACACTGAAGCTTTCTTT. Its translation is CASSLVRFDTEAFF.

The chain couples TRBV7-6 to TRBJ2-5; 8 positions agree with TRBD2. The CDR3 is 15 residues long. Germline V gives CDR1 SGHVS, CDR2 FNYEAQ. After removal of 5 bases from V and 5 bases from J, the junction contained 10 bases not matched to a gene. The CDR3 region is CASSHPERERETQYF. The CDR3 nucleotides are TGTGCCAGCAGCCACCCCGAGCGGGAGAGGGAGACCCAGTACTTC.

The chain carries TRBV29-1 and TRBJ1-4; tentative D call: TRBD1 (5 bases). The CDR3 runs to 12 residues. From germline, CDR1 is SQVTM and CDR2 ANQGSEA. V lost 4 bases and J 8 bases, leaving 11 bases between the germline ends. Written as DNA, the CDR3 is TGCAGCGTTGCAGGGTCGTCCGAAAAACTGTTTTTT. The encoded protein is CSVAGSSEKLFF.

The CDR3 DNA follows: TGTGCCAGCAGTTCGACTAGCCAAAGGTCCTACGAGCAGTACTTC. It encodes CASSSTSQRSYEQYF. The chain carries TRBV27 and TRBJ2-7; 7 positions agree with TRBD2. Unmatched junction bases numbered 7, after V lost 4 bases and J lost 1 base. Germline values: CDR1 MNHEY, CDR2 SMNVEV (reference sequence). The length of the CDR3 is 15 residues.

This clone was seen only a few times. The rearrangement links TRBV7-9 to TRBJ2-7, with a weak D call TRBD1 (6 bases). The CDR3 is made up of 14 amino acids. The germline V gene has CDR1 SEHNR and CDR2 FQNEAQ (reference sequence). V dropped 6 bases and J dropped 0 bases, with 12 bases sitting between them. CDR3 amino acids: CASSPRTDSYEQYF. The CDR3 DNA sequence: TGTGCCAGCAGTCCCCGGACAGACTCCTACGAGCAGTACTTC.